The clone carrying this T cell receptor beta chain was counted only a few times. Its antigen is as yet unknown. The sample originates from a study of T-cell memory formation after mild COVID-19. Across the whole study: Most TCR clusters belonged to a single donor. Study observations and caveats: Contracting clones, day 15 to 85, had balanced CD4/CD8, and later expanders favored CD4+.

5'RACE with constant-segment primers yielded barcoded, UMI-tagged TCR alpha and TCR beta cDNA libraries. Each CDR3 protein is one row after TCRdb ran MiXCR on the 5' RACE reads. Among a few hundred thousand distinct CDR3 sequences, about 16% were seen once, and the ten largest hold roughly 20%. Sequencing was carried out using PBMCs or a T cell subset sorted from them (not recorded which). This sequence was found in a man aged 18 to 35 who had mild COVID-19 (a few samples of this study predate the infection). Cell type and time point are not known.

The CDR3 DNA sequence: TGTGCCAGCAGTTCCCCCCTCAGGGGGGGGGCCTACAATGAGCAGTTCTTC. This sequence encodes CASSSPLRGGAYNEQFF. The genes are TRBV12-3 or TRBV12-4 and TRBJ2-1; D may be TRBD1 or TRBD2 (7 bases each). The CDR3 length is 17 residues. V was shortened by 4 bases and J by 2 bases, with 18 bases between the two germline ends.